The 14 T cell receptor beta chains below all came from one sample that was sequenced in a study of response to subunit inactivated influenza vaccine. TCRdb itself ran the RT-PCR reads through MiXCR, one entry per CDR3 protein. The sample lists about 540,000 distinct CDR3 sequences; approximately 22% were seen once. These same data were also listed under a study on T cells expressing NK-cell markers. That work contributes: Making the TCR beta cDNA relied on 5'RACE template switching with UMIs.

Material: CD4+ T cells sorted from PBMCs, obtained about 13 days after vaccination. These receptors were obtained from a man between 50 and 59 years old who received an inactivated influenza vaccine.

The CDR3 protein is CASSQGASGSSYNEQFF. CDR3 DNA: TGCGCCAGCAGCCAAGGGGCTAGCGGGAGCTCCTACAATGAGCAGTTCTTC. The chain combines TRBV4-3 with TRBJ2-1, with 10 bases matching TRBD2. Trimming cost V 1 base and J 0 bases; bases outside gene matches: 3. This CDR3 spans 17 amino acids. Germline V gives CDR1 LGHNA, CDR2 YSLEER.

This rearrangement joins TRBV7-3 to TRBJ2-5; D remains unclear. Trimming shortened V by 5 bases and J by 3 bases, and 7 bases separated the two germline ends. CDR1 SGHTA and CDR2 FQGTGA come from the germline V gene. CDR3 length equals 12 residues. CDR3 residues: CASSPKEETQYF. CDR3 in DNA: TGTGCCAGCAGCCCGAAAGAAGAGACCCAGTACTTC.

This clonotype was picked up a small number of times. This chain links TRBV6-2 or TRBV6-3 with TRBJ2-1, with 7 bases aligning to TRBD2. V shed 0 bases and J 0 bases; nucleotides not matched to a gene: 14. CDR1 MNHEY and CDR2 SVGEGT come from the germline V gene. The CDR3 spans 20 residues. The DNA of the CDR3 is TGTGCCAGCAGTTACTCCGTGAGAGAGGTTTGGGGGGGCTCCTACAATGAGCAGTTCTTC. It encodes CASSYSVREVWGGSYNEQFF.

This clonotype was counted between two and nine times. This rearrangement joins TRBV7-2 to TRBJ2-7; the D is unclear. Trimming took off 5 bases at V and 0 bases at J, with 11 bases between the two ends. The CDR3 spans 14 residues. Per the germline V gene, CDR1 is SGHTA and CDR2 is FQGNSA. In nucleotides, the CDR3 is TGTGCCAGCAGCCCCTCAAGTAACTCCTACGAGCAGTACTTC. It yields the protein CASSPSSNSYEQYF.

The chain links TRBV6-5 to TRBJ2-5; no firm D call. The CDR3 runs to 15 residues. Germline V CDR1 and CDR2: MNHEY, SVGAGI. With 0 bases removed from V and 4 bases from J, the gap between germline ends came to 12 bases. DNA for the CDR3: TGTGCCAGCAGTTACTCCGGAAAGGGTCGAGAGACCCAGTACTTC. The encoded protein is CASSYSGKGRETQYF.

The chain uses TRBV7-9 and TRBJ2-1, with 8 bases lining up with TRBD1. Germline V gene lookup returns CDR1 SEHNR and CDR2 FQNEAQ (reference sequence). The junction had 3 bases not matched to a gene; V was cut back by 4 bases and J by 7 bases. This CDR3 has 13 amino acids. The DNA of the CDR3 is TGTGCCAGCAGCTCAGGGACAGGAAATGAGCAGTTCTTC. It encodes CASSSGTGNEQFF.

This clonotype was counted at least ten times. The chain employs TRBV6-5 and TRBJ2-3; D remains unclear. Looked up from germline, CDR1 is MNHEY and CDR2 is SVGAGI. V dropped 2 bases and J dropped 2 bases, with 8 bases sitting between them. The CDR3 has 14 amino acids. This CDR3 reads CASSYRALTDTQYF. As DNA, the CDR3 is TGTGCCAGCAGTTACCGGGCCCTCACAGATACGCAGTATTTT.

This sequence joins TRBV28 and TRBJ1-1; the match to TRBD1 covers 7 bases. This CDR3 spans 13 amino acids. Germline CDR1 and CDR2: MDHEN and SYDVKM. J gave up 2 bases and V 8 bases, and 5 bases lay outside the gene matches. This chain's CDR3 is CASANRGNTEAFF. As DNA, the CDR3 is TGTGCCAGCGCCAACAGGGGTAACACTGAAGCTTTCTTT.

J is TRBJ1-6 and V is TRBV7-3; D remains unclear. CDR3 length: 14 amino acids. Trimming left V 2 bases short and J 9 bases short, with 11 bases between. Germline V lookup: CDR1 SGHTA, CDR2 FQGTGA. The CDR3 DNA follows: TGTGCCAGCAGCTTAGGGCACACCGGTTCACCCCTCCACTTT. This encodes CASSLGHTGSPLHF.

The chain joins TRBV28 to TRBJ1-5, with 12 bases aligning to TRBD1. Germline V lookup: CDR1 MDHEN, CDR2 SYDVKM. This CDR3 has 14 amino acids. Trimming took 6 bases from V and 6 from J; bases not matched to a gene: 3. The DNA for the CDR3 is TGTGCCAGCAGATGGGACAGGGGGCCTCAGCCCCAGCATTTT. It encodes CASRWDRGPQPQHF. Combining the CDR3 with reference TRBV28 and TRBJ1-5 gives the whole variable domain DVKVTQSSRYLVKRTGEKVFLECVQDMDHENMFWYRQDPGLGLRLIYFSYDVKMKEKGDIPEGYSVSREKKERFSLILESASTNQTSMYLCASRWDRGPQPQHFGDGTRLSIL.

The sample holds a few counts of this clonotype. This chain uses TRBV12-3 or TRBV12-4 with TRBJ2-7, with 10 bases matching TRBD2. The CDR3 consists of 15 residues. V shed 7 bases, J shed 3 bases, and the junction held 9 bases outside the gene matches. CDR3 residues: CASKIGLAARYEQYF. DNA of the CDR3: TGTGCCAGCAAAATCGGACTAGCGGCCCGCTACGAGCAGTACTTC.

The V gene is TRBV3-1, the J gene TRBJ2-7, with D uncertain. From germline, CDR1 is LGHDT and CDR2 YNNKEL (reference sequence). The CDR3 runs 12 residues. Deletions cut 2 bases from V and 6 bases from J, with 8 bases between. In nucleotides, the CDR3 is TGTGCCAGCAGCCAAAGTCCTAGCGAGCAGTACTTC. It is translated as CASSQSPSEQYF.

The V gene is TRBV10-2, the J gene TRBJ2-2, with 9 bases that match TRBD1. This CDR3 is 17 amino acids long. Trimming cost V 6 bases and J 3 bases; bases outside gene matches: 11. Germline CDR1 reads WSHSY; CDR2 reads SAAADI. The CDR3 nucleotides are TGCGCCAGCAGACCGGGACAGGGAAGAGGGGACACCGGGGAGCTGTTTTTT. It translates to CASRPGQGRGDTGELFF.

V and J are TRBV12-3 or TRBV12-4 and TRBJ1-3; TRBD1 matches 7 bases. After removal of 6 bases from V and 2 bases from J, the junction contained 4 bases not matched to a gene. The CDR3 extends over 14 amino acids. The CDR3 DNA sequence: TGTGCCAGCAGGGCGACAGGGACTGGAAACACCATATATTTT. Its translation is CASRATGTGNTIYF.